What follows are 5 T cell receptor beta chains derived from one specimen sequenced in a study of cytomegalovirus exposure and HLA in healthy donors. The PCR made use of 60 Vbeta and 13 Jbeta primers. Profiled with immunoSEQ multiplex PCR; TCRdb holds only in-frame clones, not every one. The table has about 93,000 clones, just under 80% seen once. Sequencing used PBMCs. These receptors came from a man aged 25 to 45 in good health and CMV-seronegative.

The CDR3 sequence: CASSVGTSADTQYF. CDR3 in DNA: TGTGCCAGCAGCGTCGGGACTAGCGCAGATACGCAGTATTTT. The genes are TRBV9 and TRBJ2-3, with 10 bases that match TRBD2. CDR3 size: 14 residues. V lost 2 bases to trimming and J lost 4 bases; unmatched junction nucleotides: 1. Germline CDR1 reads SGDLS; CDR2 reads YYNGEE.

CDR3 coding DNA: TGTGCCAGCAGTCCGGGGGTTGGCTATGGCTACACCTTC. Amino acids: CASSPGVGYGYTF. The rearrangement uses TRBV6-5 and TRBJ1-2; D perhaps matches TRBD1 (5 bases). Per germline, CDR1 MNHEY and CDR2 SVGAGI. CDR3 size: 13 residues. V lost 5 bases and J lost 4, with 11 bases in between.

The CDR3 DNA sequence: TGTGCCAGCAGGGAACGGGGGGGGTATCTGGGTTCACCCCTCCACTTT. Translating gives CASRERGGYLGSPLHF. V and J are TRBV27 and TRBJ1-6, with D possibly matching TRBD1 (5 bases). In germline, CDR1 is MNHEY, CDR2 SMNVEV (reference sequence). V lost 6 bases and J 9 bases, leaving 21 bases between the germline ends. The CDR3 loop spans 16 amino acids.

The gene calls are TRBV4-2 and TRBJ2-3; 9 bases align to TRBD2. Germline loops: CDR1 LGHNA, CDR2 YNFKEQ. This CDR3 comprises 15 residues. J lost 4 bases, V lost 0 bases, and 2 bases had no gene match. CDR3 coding DNA: TGTGCCAGCAGCCAAGAGCGGGGGGGCCCAGATACGCAGTATTTT. The encoded protein is CASSQERGGPDTQYF.

The rearrangement links TRBV7-2 to TRBJ1-5, with a possible D match to TRBD1 (5 bases). Germline V gene sequence: CDR1 SGHTA, CDR2 FQGNSA. The CDR3 runs to 13 residues. V was pared by 5 bases and J by 4 bases, with 9 bases between. The CDR3 spells CASSADRNQPQHF. In DNA, the CDR3 is TGTGCCAGCAGCGCCGACAGAAATCAGCCCCAGCATTTT.